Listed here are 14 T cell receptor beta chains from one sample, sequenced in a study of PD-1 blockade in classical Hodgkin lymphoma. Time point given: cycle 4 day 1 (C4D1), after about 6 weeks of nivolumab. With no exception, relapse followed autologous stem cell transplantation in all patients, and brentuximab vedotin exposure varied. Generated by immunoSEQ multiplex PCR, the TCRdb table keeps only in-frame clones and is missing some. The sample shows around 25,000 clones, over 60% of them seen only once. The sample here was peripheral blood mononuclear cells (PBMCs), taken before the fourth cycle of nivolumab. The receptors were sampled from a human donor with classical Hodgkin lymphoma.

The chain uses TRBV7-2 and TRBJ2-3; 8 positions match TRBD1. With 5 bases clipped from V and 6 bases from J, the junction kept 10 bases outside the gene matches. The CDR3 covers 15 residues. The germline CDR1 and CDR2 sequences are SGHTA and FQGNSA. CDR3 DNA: TGTGCCAGCAGCACGACAGGGGTGGTAGGGGATACGCAGTATTTT. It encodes CASSTTGVVGDTQYF.

The CDR3 region is CASSSDRGNTEAFF. The DNA of the CDR3 is TGTGCCAGCAGCTCTGACAGGGGGAACACTGAAGCTTTCTTT. V gene TRBV5-6 combines with J gene TRBJ1-1; 8 bases align to TRBD1. The CDR3 consists of 14 residues. Losses at the gene ends were 3 bases for V and 1 base for J; bases not matched to a gene: 2. The germline V gene encodes CDR1 SGHDT and CDR2 YYEEEE.

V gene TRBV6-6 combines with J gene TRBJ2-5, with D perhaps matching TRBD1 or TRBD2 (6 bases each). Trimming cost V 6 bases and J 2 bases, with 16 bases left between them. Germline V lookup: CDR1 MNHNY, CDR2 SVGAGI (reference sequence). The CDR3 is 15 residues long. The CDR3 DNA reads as TGTGCCAGCAGCTTACTAGGGGGGCCACAAGAGACCCAGTACTTC. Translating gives CASSLLGGPQETQYF.

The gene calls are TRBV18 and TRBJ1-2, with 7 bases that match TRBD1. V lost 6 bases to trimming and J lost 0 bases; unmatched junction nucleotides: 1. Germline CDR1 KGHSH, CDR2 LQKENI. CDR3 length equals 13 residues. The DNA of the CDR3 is TGTGCCAGCTCCGGGACAGCTAACTATGGCTACACCTTC. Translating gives CASSGTANYGYTF.

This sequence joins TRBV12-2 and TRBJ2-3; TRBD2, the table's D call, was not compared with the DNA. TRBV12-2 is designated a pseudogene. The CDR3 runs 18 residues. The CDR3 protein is CASRLAPVTGGRTDAQYF. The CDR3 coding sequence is TGTGCAAGTCGCTTAGCGCCAGTAACGGGGGGACGCACAGATGCGCAGTATTTT.

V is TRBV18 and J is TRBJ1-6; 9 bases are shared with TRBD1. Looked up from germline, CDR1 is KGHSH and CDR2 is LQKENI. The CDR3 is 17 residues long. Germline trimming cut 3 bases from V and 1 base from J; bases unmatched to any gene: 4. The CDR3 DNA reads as TGTGCCAGCTCACCTCGACAGGGGGAATCCTATAATTCACCCCTCCACTTT. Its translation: CASSPRQGESYNSPLHF. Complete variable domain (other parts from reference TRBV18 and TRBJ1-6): NAGVMQNPRHLVRRRGQEARLRCSPMKGHSHVYWYRQLPEEGLKFMVYLQKENIIDESGMPKERFSAEFPKEGPSILRIQQVVRGDSAAYFCASSPRQGESYNSPLHFGNGTRLTVT.

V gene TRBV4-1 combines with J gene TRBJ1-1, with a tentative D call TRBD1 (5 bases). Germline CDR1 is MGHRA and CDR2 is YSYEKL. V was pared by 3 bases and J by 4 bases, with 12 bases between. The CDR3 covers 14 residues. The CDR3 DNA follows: TGCGCCAGCAGCCATCTCCAAGGGGCCACTGAAGCTTTCTTT. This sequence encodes CASSHLQGATEAFF.

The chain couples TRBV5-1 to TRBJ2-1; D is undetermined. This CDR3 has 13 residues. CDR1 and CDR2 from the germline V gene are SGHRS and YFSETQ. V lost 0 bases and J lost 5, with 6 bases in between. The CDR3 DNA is TGCGCCAGCAGCTTGGCACCCGACAATGAGCAGTTCTTC. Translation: CASSLAPDNEQFF.

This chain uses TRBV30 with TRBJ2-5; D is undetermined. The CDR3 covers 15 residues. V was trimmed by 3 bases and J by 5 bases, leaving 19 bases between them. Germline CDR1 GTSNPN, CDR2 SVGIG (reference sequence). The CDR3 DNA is TGTGCCTGGAGGACGGGTGCGGCCTTTCGCGAGACCCAGTACTTC. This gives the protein CAWRTGAAFRETQYF.

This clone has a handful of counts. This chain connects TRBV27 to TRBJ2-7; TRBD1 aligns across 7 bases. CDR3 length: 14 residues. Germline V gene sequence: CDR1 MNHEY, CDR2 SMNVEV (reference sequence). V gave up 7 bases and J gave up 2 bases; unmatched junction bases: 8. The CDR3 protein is CASKNRQGTYEQYF. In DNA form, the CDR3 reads TGTGCCAGCAAAAATCGACAGGGAACCTACGAGCAGTACTTC.

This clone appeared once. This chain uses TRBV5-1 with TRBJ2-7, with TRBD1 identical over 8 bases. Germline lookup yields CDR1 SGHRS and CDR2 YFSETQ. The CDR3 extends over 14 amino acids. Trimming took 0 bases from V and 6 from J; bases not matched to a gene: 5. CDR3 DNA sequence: TGCGCCAGCAGCTTGGACGGGACAGGACTCGAGCAGTACTTC. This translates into CASSLDGTGLEQYF.

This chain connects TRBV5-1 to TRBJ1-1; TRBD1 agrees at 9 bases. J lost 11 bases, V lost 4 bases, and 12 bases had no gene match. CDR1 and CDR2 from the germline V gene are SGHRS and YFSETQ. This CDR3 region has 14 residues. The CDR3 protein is CASSGDRENRVAFF. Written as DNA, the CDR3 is TGCGCCAGCAGCGGGGACAGGGAAAATAGGGTGGCTTTCTTT.

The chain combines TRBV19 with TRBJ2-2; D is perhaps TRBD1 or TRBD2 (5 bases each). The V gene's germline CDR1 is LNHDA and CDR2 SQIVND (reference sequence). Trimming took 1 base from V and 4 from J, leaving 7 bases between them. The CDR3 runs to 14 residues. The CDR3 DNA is TGTGCCAGTAGTATAGTTGGGGGCACCGGGGAGCTGTTTTTT. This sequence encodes CASSIVGGTGELFF.

The CDR3 loop is CASSVVGADTQYF. CDR3 nucleotide sequence: TGTGCCAGCAGCGTAGTTGGGGCAGATACGCAGTATTTT. This chain uses TRBV9 with TRBJ2-3; D unclear. The CDR3 totals 13 residues. V lost 0 bases and J 4 bases, leaving 6 bases between the germline ends. CDR1 SGDLS and CDR2 YYNGEE come from the germline V gene.